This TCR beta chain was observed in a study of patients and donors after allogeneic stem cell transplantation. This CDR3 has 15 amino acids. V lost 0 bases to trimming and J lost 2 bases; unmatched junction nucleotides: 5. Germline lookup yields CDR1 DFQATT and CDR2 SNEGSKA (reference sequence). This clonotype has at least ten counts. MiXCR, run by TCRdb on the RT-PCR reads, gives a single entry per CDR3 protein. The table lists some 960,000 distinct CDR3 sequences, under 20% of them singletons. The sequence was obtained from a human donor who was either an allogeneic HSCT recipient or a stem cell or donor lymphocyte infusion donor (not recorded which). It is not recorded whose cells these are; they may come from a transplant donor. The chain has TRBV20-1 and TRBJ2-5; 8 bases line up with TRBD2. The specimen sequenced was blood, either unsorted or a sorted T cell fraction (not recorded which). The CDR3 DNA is TGCAGTGCTAGAGATCCAGCGGGGGAGCAAGAGACCCAGTACTTC. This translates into CSARDPAGEQETQYF.